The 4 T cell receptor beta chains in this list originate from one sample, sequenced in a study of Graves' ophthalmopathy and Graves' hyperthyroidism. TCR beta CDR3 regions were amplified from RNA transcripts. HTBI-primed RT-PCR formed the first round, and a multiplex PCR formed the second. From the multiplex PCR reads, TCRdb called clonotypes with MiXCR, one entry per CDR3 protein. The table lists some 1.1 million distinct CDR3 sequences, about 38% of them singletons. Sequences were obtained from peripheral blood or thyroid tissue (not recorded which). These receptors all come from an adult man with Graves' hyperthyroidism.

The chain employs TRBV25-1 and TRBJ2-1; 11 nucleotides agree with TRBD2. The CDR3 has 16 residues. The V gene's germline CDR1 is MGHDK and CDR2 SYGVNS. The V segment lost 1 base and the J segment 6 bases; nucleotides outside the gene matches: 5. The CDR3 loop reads CASSESWLAGGNEQFF. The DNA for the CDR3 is TGTGCCAGCAGTGAATCTTGGCTAGCGGGGGGCAATGAGCAGTTCTTC.

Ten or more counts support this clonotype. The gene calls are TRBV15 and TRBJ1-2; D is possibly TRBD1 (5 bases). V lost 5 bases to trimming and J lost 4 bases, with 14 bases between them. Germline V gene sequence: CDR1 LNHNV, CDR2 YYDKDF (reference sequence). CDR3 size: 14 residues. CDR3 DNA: TGTGCCACCAGCCGGGGCGGGGACTTCTATGGCTACACCTTC. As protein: CATSRGGDFYGYTF.

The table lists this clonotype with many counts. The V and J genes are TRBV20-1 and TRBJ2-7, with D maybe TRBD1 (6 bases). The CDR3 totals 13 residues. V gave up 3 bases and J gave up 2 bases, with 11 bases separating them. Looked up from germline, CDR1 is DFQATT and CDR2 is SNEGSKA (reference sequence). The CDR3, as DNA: TGCAGTGCTAGGACAGGCGATACCTACGAGCAGTACTTC. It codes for CSARTGDTYEQYF.

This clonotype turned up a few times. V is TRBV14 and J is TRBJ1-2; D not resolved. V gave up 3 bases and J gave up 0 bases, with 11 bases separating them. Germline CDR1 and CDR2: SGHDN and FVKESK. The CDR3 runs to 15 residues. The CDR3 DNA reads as TGTGCCAGCAGCCAGGACCGGGCAGCTAACTATGGCTACACCTTC. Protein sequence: CASSQDRAANYGYTF.